This T cell receptor beta chain was identified during a study of shared clonotypes between healthy human individuals. Between the trimmed V and J ends, which lost 4 bases and 0 bases, there was a span of 13 bases. The CDR3 spans 15 residues. CDR1 is SGDLS, CDR2 YYNGEE, per germline. TCRdb's copy holds only in-frame clones and misses some; the assay was immunoSEQ multiplex PCR. The repertoire holds over 850,000 clones, with around three quarters as singletons. The clonotype originates from a man between 18 and 35 years old in good health. Some clones in this sample may be carry-over from other donors' samples. Sequenced input: memory CD4+ T cells from PBMCs. The subset here: CD45RA-negative fraction. The rearrangement links TRBV9 to TRBJ1-1; no clear D. The DNA of the CDR3 is TGTGCCAGCAGCCAATTTGGACTGATGAACACTGAAGCTTTCTTT. Translating gives CASSQFGLMNTEAFF.